This record concerns one T cell receptor (beta chain) sequence. The antigen is undetermined. The data are from a study of cytomegalovirus exposure and HLA in healthy donors. Method: immunoSEQ multiplex PCR; TCRdb's copy keeps in-frame clones and lacks some. Of 200,000 or so clones in the sample, about 79% were seen once. Whole-study findings and limits: Rarity held for most TCR sequences, but there were some public TCRs that occurred in many donors. Cytomegalovirus status was reportedly diagnosed by the classifier with high sensitivity and specificity. TCR clusters originating in the first cohort tended to co-occur in the 100 to 150 validation repertoires, according to a later analysis.

Sequenced material: PBMCs. The sequence was obtained from a woman in her thirties in good health and CMV-seropositive.

The CDR3 region is CASSINRDGYTF. The CDR3 DNA is TGTGCCAGCAGCATCAACAGGGACGGCTACACCTTC. The J gene is TRBJ1-2, the V gene TRBV28, with TRBD1 as a possible D gene (6 bases). Germline values: CDR1 MDHEN, CDR2 SYDVKM. Trimming shortened V by 6 bases and J by 8 bases, and 13 bases separated the two germline ends. The CDR3 loop spans 12 amino acids.